The 18 T cell receptor beta chains reported below all come from one sample, sequenced in a study of blood T cell repertoires in COVID-19 (dated by TCRdb to about 2020). Library prep was done by the immunoSEQ multiplex PCR assay. This immuneACCESS table, as held by TCRdb, lists in-frame sequences with V and J called but not all clones. Of the missing ones, under half trace to an unresolved V gene in checked studies; the others have no known cause. Counted in this sample were 200,000 to 300,000 clones; about 91% of them appeared once. The ten largest clones capture about 1.3% of the sample. Input material: peripheral blood. These receptors all come from an elderly man with acute or convalescent COVID-19.

V gene TRBV5-1 combines with J gene TRBJ1-2; unclear D gene. V lost 0 bases to trimming and J lost 0 bases, with 3 bases between them. CDR3 size: 13 residues. The germline gives CDR1 SGHRS, CDR2 YFSETQ. CDR3 residues: CASSLVTNYGYTF. CDR3 coding DNA: TGCGCCAGCAGCTTGGTAACTAACTATGGCTACACCTTC.

The chain is built from TRBV2 and TRBJ2-5; maybe TRBD1 (6 bases). Trimming cost V 5 bases and J 1 base, with 11 bases left between them. CDR3 size: 14 residues. Germline V gene data show CDR1 as SNHLY and CDR2 as FYNNEI. The CDR3 DNA reads TGTGCCAGCAGTCGCAGGGGAACCCAAGAGACCCAGTACTTC. Translating it yields CASSRRGTQETQYF.

The chain links TRBV27 to TRBJ1-6, with TRBD1 matching 9 bases. V shed 6 bases, J shed 4 bases, and the junction held 4 bases outside the gene matches. Germline values: CDR1 MNHEY, CDR2 SMNVEV (reference sequence). The CDR3 consists of 15 residues. In DNA, the CDR3 is TGTGCCAGCAGCCTGGGACAGGGATATAATTCACCCCTCCACTTT. Its translation is CASSLGQGYNSPLHF.

The V gene is TRBV5-1, the J gene TRBJ2-7; TRBD2 aligns across 7 bases. This CDR3 spans 15 amino acids. Germline V lookup: CDR1 SGHRS, CDR2 YFSETQ. With V trimmed by 0 bases and J by 4 bases, 7 bases remained unmatched. CDR3 sequence (DNA): TGCGCCAGCAGCTTGGCCCTGAGCGGGACTTACGAGCAGTACTTC. Its protein is CASSLALSGTYEQYF.

V and J are TRBV6-5 and TRBJ1-1; D is unclear. The V and J ends lost 7 bases and 4 bases respectively, with 13 bases between them. CDR3 length: 13 amino acids. CDR1 and CDR2 (germline): MNHEY, SVGAGI. CDR3 bases: TGTGCCAGCAAACGTGGGCTCGGCACTGAAGCTTTCTTT. Amino acid sequence: CASKRGLGTEAFF.

The V gene is TRBV5-1, the J gene TRBJ1-6, with D unclear. The CDR3 covers 16 residues. V gave up 4 bases and J gave up 7 bases, with 18 bases separating them. Germline loops: CDR1 SGHRS, CDR2 YFSETQ. The CDR3 sequence is CASSIGPGGENSPLHF. DNA of the CDR3: TGCGCCAGCAGCATAGGGCCGGGAGGTGAGAATTCACCCCTCCACTTT.

This chain uses TRBV7-6 with TRBJ1-1; 9 bases fit TRBD1. The germline CDR1 and CDR2 sequences are SGHVS and FNYEAQ. This CDR3 region has 15 residues. With V trimmed by 0 bases and J by 6 bases, 5 bases remained unmatched. The CDR3 protein is CASSLADRGSSEAFF. The CDR3 bases are TGTGCCAGCAGCTTAGCTGACAGGGGGTCGTCTGAAGCTTTCTTT.

The chain uses TRBV18 and TRBJ1-2; tentatively, D is TRBD1 (6 bases). CDR1 and CDR2 from the germline V gene are KGHSH and LQKENI. With 2 bases removed from V and 6 bases from J, the gap between germline ends came to 10 bases. The CDR3 spans 13 residues. Here the CDR3 reads CASSPIRGDGYTF. CDR3 nucleotide sequence: TGTGCCAGCTCACCAATCAGGGGAGATGGCTACACCTTC.

The chain uses TRBV9 and TRBJ2-2; 10 bases align to TRBD2. The CDR3 runs to 16 residues. In germline, CDR1 is SGDLS, CDR2 YYNGEE. Germline trimming cut 3 bases from V and 1 base from J; bases unmatched to any gene: 3. The CDR3 region is CASSASSGGNTGELFF. The CDR3 DNA reads TGTGCCAGCAGCGCGTCTAGCGGGGGGAACACCGGGGAGCTGTTTTTT.

The rearrangement uses TRBV19 and TRBJ1-6; TRBD1 aligns across 11 bases. The trim removed 5 bases at V and 7 bases at J, leaving 1 base unmatched. Per germline, CDR1 LNHDA and CDR2 SQIVND (reference sequence). The CDR3 consists of 14 residues. The CDR3: CASSGTGGNSPLHF. The CDR3 region has the DNA TGTGCCAGTAGTGGGACAGGGGGAAATTCACCCCTCCACTTT.

Concerning this clone itself: Other DNA sequences in this sample translate to the same CDR3. This sequence joins TRBV7-2 and TRBJ2-7, with 7 positions matching TRBD1. From germline, CDR1 is SGHTA and CDR2 FQGNSA. The CDR3 is 12 residues long. Germline trimming cut 5 bases from V and 4 bases from J; bases unmatched to any gene: 2. The CDR3 bases are TGTGCCAGCAGCAACAGGGGATACGAGCAGTACTTC. Amino acid sequence: CASSNRGYEQYF.

The rearrangement uses TRBV9 and TRBJ2-2, with D maybe TRBD1 (5 bases). The CDR3 totals 17 residues. V was trimmed by 4 bases and J by 0 bases, leaving 16 bases between them. Germline-derived CDR1 and CDR2 are SGDLS and YYNGEE. The CDR3 bases are TGTGCCAGCAGCATATCCGACAGTGTAACGAACACCGGGGAGCTGTTTTTT. Translating it yields CASSISDSVTNTGELFF.

This clone occurred a few times. This chain uses TRBV5-4 with TRBJ1-4, with 7 bases lining up with TRBD1. V lost 0 bases and J lost 7; bases outside the gene matches: 6. CDR1 is SGHNT and CDR2 is YYREEE in the germline V gene (reference sequence). This CDR3 is 15 amino acids long. In DNA form, the CDR3 reads TGTGCCAGCAGCTTGGGGTCCGGGACAGCTGAAAAACTGTTTTTT. It translates to CASSLGSGTAEKLFF.

The chain joins TRBV5-4 to TRBJ1-1, with a weak D call TRBD1 (5 bases). CDR1 SGHNT and CDR2 YYREEE come from the germline V gene (reference sequence). The CDR3 covers 15 residues. V was clipped by 3 bases and J by 1 base, with 13 bases between them. The CDR3 DNA is TGTGCCAGCAGCTCCTCGCCAGGGAAGAACACTGAAGCTTTCTTT. It specifies CASSSSPGKNTEAFF.

The chain uses TRBV15 and TRBJ2-7, with TRBD1 as a possible D gene (5 bases). With 1 base removed from V and 2 bases from J, the gap between germline ends came to 9 bases. The CDR3 loop spans 14 amino acids. CDR1 is LNHNV and CDR2 is YYDKDF in the germline V gene (reference sequence). CDR3 nucleotide sequence: TGTGCCACCAGCAGAGCCGCAGGGCCCTACGAGCAGTACTTC. It encodes CATSRAAGPYEQYF.

V gene TRBV18 combines with J gene TRBJ2-7; 9 bases line up with TRBD2. Trimming cost V 1 base and J 5 bases; bases outside gene matches: 9. The CDR3 contains 16 residues. Looked up from germline, CDR1 is KGHSH and CDR2 is LQKENI. CDR3 nucleotides: TGTGCCAGCTCACCACTTCCTCGCGGGGGGGCCGACGAGCAGTACTTC. This codes for CASSPLPRGGADEQYF.

The genes are TRBV2 and TRBJ1-5; D might be TRBD1 (6 bases). Trimming left V 5 bases short and J 4 bases short, with 12 bases between. The CDR3 is made up of 14 amino acids. CDR1 SNHLY and CDR2 FYNNEI come from the germline V gene. This chain's CDR3 is CASSLTGGNQPQHF. CDR3 coding DNA: TGTGCCAGCAGTCTGACAGGCGGTAATCAGCCCCAGCATTTT.

This clone came up a few times. CDR3 loop: CASSERERARSPLHF. CDR3 coding DNA: TGTGCCAGCAGTGAACGGGAAAGGGCACGGTCACCCCTCCACTTT. The rearrangement joins TRBV2 to TRBJ1-6; D gene unclear. V shed 2 bases and J shed 10 bases, with 15 bases lying between them. The CDR3 runs to 15 residues. The V gene's germline CDR1 is SNHLY and CDR2 FYNNEI.